This T cell receptor (beta chain) was identified during a study of T cell responses to AZD1222 COVID-19 vaccine. Findings of the study overall: Only five to seven individuals given AZD1222 were seropositive at baseline. With dominance at 160-218 and 743-854, vaccine-associated CD4 TCRs spanned spike. Reportedly, nearly half the spike-specific TCRs target unmutated variant regions.

Comments on this clone: Its antigen remains unknown.

Only in-frame clones appear in the TCRdb table, and some are missing; sequencing was by immunoSEQ multiplex PCR. Of more than 110,000 clones detected, approximately 90% appear once; the ten largest clones hold around 3.8%. The origin of this receptor is an adult in good health. Sequenced here: peripheral blood, sampled on day 0 of AZD1222 vaccination.

Here the CDR3 reads CASSANTGSYTF. CDR3 sequence (DNA): TGTGCCAGTAGTGCCAACACAGGGAGCTACACCTTC. J is TRBJ1-2 and V is TRBV19, with a possible D match to TRBD1 (6 bases). The germline CDR1 and CDR2 sequences are LNHDA and SQIVND (reference sequence). V lost 5 bases to trimming and J lost 9 bases, with 13 bases between them. The length of the CDR3 is 12 residues.